This entry describes one TCR beta chain. Its target is not known. V shed 3 bases, J shed 2 bases, and the junction held 8 bases outside the gene matches. CDR1 SGHRS and CDR2 YFSETQ come from the germline V gene. CDR3 length: 16 residues. The TCRbeta library incorporated unique molecular identifiers. One entry per CDR3 protein results from TCRdb running MiXCR on the PCR reads. The table has under 850,000 distinct CDR3 sequences, around 14% seen once. The sample originates from a study of T-cell reconstitution after alpha-beta-depleted transplantation in children. Findings and caveats of the study: As was reported, about two months after transplant, alpha-beta T cells came from several hundred expanded graft clones. Fresh T-cell production supplied most of the T-cell counts and diversity seen one year after transplant.

The gene calls are TRBV5-1 and TRBJ2-1; 7 nucleotides align to TRBD2. The source is a girl aged 2 to 10 with congenital amegakaryocytic thrombocytopenia, due to receive a stem cell transplant. The sample was PBMCs, taken before TCRalphabeta/CD19-depleted stem cell transplant. The CDR3 reads CASSSLWGGTYNEQFF. CDR3 DNA: TGCGCCAGCAGCTCCCTGTGGGGGGGAACCTACAATGAGCAGTTCTTC.